What follows are 17 T cell receptor beta chains derived from one specimen sequenced in a study of cytomegalovirus exposure and HLA in healthy donors. Primers for the PCR totalled 60 Vbeta and 13 Jbeta. Repertoires were generated with immunoSEQ multiplex PCR, while TCRdb's copy carries only in-frame clones and drops some. The table has roughly 100,000 clones, 50% to 70% seen once. The material sequenced was PBMCs. The receptors originated from a human donor in good health.

V usage is TRBV11-2 and J usage is TRBJ1-6; D not resolved. The V end lost 4 bases, the J end lost 12 bases, and 10 bases lay between the germline ends. Germline lookup yields CDR1 SGHAT and CDR2 FQNNGV. This CDR3 has 12 residues. CDR3 protein: CASSSGPLPLHF. CDR3 in DNA: TGTGCCAGCAGCTCCGGTCCCCTACCCCTCCACTTT. The complete variable domain, with remaining parts taken from reference TRBV11-2 and TRBJ1-6, reads EAGVAQSPRYKIIEKRQSVAFWCNPISGHATLYWYQQILGQGPKLLIQFQNNGVVDDSQLPKDRFSAERLKGVDSTLKIQPAKLEDSAVYLCASSSGPLPLHFGNGTRLTVT.

CDR3 protein: CASSVGTGFSGANVLTF. Written as DNA, the CDR3 is TGTGCCAGCAGCGTCGGGACAGGGTTCTCTGGGGCCAACGTCCTGACTTTC. The gene calls are TRBV9 and TRBJ2-6; the match to TRBD1 covers 9 bases. The CDR3 loop spans 17 amino acids. CDR1 and CDR2 from the germline V gene are SGDLS and YYNGEE. With V trimmed by 2 bases and J by 0 bases, 3 bases remained unmatched.

The sample holds one count of this clone. The chain has TRBV6-1 and TRBJ2-7, with TRBD1 matching 9 bases. Germline CDR1 and CDR2: MNHNS and SASEGT. The trim removed 7 bases at V and 3 bases at J, leaving 7 bases unmatched. The CDR3 runs to 14 residues. The CDR3 protein is CASKGDRDIYEQYF. The CDR3 DNA follows: TGTGCCAGCAAGGGGGACAGGGATATCTACGAGCAGTACTTC.

V usage is TRBV5-4 and J usage is TRBJ1-3, with D possibly TRBD1 on 5 matching bases. The CDR3 is 15 residues long. CDR1 and CDR2 (germline): SGHNT, YYREEE (reference sequence). With 7 bases removed from V and 2 bases from J, the gap between germline ends came to 16 bases. CDR3 in DNA: TGTGCCAGCTTCCTGAAGGGGTCTGCTGGAAACACCATATATTTT. Translated, it gives CASFLKGSAGNTIYF.

The V call is TRBV28, the J call TRBJ2-7; 8 bases are a match to TRBD1. Germline trimming cut 5 bases from V and 2 bases from J; bases unmatched to any gene: 11. The CDR3 is 16 residues long. CDR1 MDHEN and CDR2 SYDVKM come from the germline V gene. CDR3: CASSQALGQEPYEQYF. The CDR3 region has the DNA TGTGCCAGCAGTCAAGCCCTGGGACAGGAGCCCTACGAGCAGTACTTC. Full variable domain (remainder filled in from reference TRBV28 and TRBJ2-7): DVKVTQSSRYLVKRTGEKVFLECVQDMDHENMFWYRQDPGLGLRLIYFSYDVKMKEKGDIPEGYSVSREKKERFSLILESASTNQTSMYLCASSQALGQEPYEQYFGPGTRLTVT.

This clone was detected a few times. The chain has TRBV20-1 and TRBJ2-7, with 8 bases matching TRBD2. Germline CDR1 DFQATT, CDR2 SNEGSKA (reference sequence). There are 11 residues in the CDR3. The V segment lost 6 bases and the J segment 7 bases; nucleotides outside the gene matches: 5. The CDR3 spells CSARAGEEQYF. DNA of the CDR3: TGCAGTGCACGAGCGGGAGAAGAGCAGTACTTC.

The chain employs TRBV28 and TRBJ1-1, with TRBD1 matching over 7 bases. Germline V gene sequence: CDR1 MDHEN, CDR2 SYDVKM. The CDR3 has 15 residues. The V gene end was trimmed by 4 bases and the J gene end by 3 bases; junction bases not matched to a gene: 8. CDR3 amino acids: CASSSGQARDTEAFF. CDR3 sequence (DNA): TGTGCCAGCAGTTCAGGACAGGCTAGGGACACTGAAGCTTTCTTT.

The genes are TRBV27 and TRBJ2-7; the match to TRBD1 covers 8 bases. Germline trimming cut 1 base from V and 0 bases from J; bases unmatched to any gene: 2. There are 15 residues in the CDR3. Germline CDR1 MNHEY, CDR2 SMNVEV (reference sequence). The CDR3 region is CASSLWTGSSYEQYF. The CDR3 DNA reads TGTGCCAGCAGTTTATGGACAGGGAGCTCCTACGAGCAGTACTTC.

The J gene is TRBJ1-1, the V gene TRBV7-7; D is unresolved. The V end lost 3 bases, the J end lost 1 base, and 6 bases lay between the germline ends. This CDR3 has 13 residues. Germline V gives CDR1 SSHAT, CDR2 FNYEAQ (reference sequence). The CDR3 region has the DNA TGTGCCAGCAGCTTGAGCGAGAACACTGAAGCTTTCTTT. Translation gives CASSLSENTEAFF.

This chain uses TRBV6-1 with TRBJ2-4, with a weak D call TRBD1 (5 bases). CDR3 length: 15 amino acids. Trimming left V 0 bases short and J 7 bases short, with 13 bases between. Germline V gene lookup returns CDR1 MNHNS and CDR2 SASEGT. CDR3 nucleotide sequence: TGTGCCAGCAGTGAAGCGGGCAGGGTGGGCAACATTCAGTACTTC. This codes for CASSEAGRVGNIQYF.

CDR3 protein: CASSPNRGFVYEQYF. The CDR3 DNA sequence: TGTGCCAGCAGCCCTAACAGGGGATTTGTGTACGAGCAGTACTTC. The chain recombines TRBV7-2 with TRBJ2-7; TRBD1 agrees at 7 bases. Germline lookup yields CDR1 SGHTA and CDR2 FQGNSA. CDR3 length equals 15 residues. Trimming took 5 bases from V and 4 from J; bases not matched to a gene: 11.

This sequence joins TRBV4-2 and TRBJ2-5, with 9 bases matching TRBD2. The DNA end favors TRBJ2-7, so the J call may be wrong. The CDR3 spans 16 residues. CDR1 is LGHNA and CDR2 is YNFKEQ in the germline V gene. CDR3 sequence: CASSQDPVAGAPEQYF. The CDR3 coding sequence is TGTGCCAGCAGCCAAGATCCGGTAGCGGGAGCACCCGAGCAGTACTTC.

The chain has TRBV15 and TRBJ1-1; a weak D match, TRBD1 (5 bases). V was cut by 5 bases and J by 5 bases, with 18 bases left in between. In germline, CDR1 is LNHNV, CDR2 YYDKDF (reference sequence). CDR3 size: 15 residues. CDR3 sequence (DNA): TGTGCCACCAGCCCAGGGTCCGGGGGGAGAACTGAAGCTTTCTTT. Encoded protein: CATSPGSGGRTEAFF.

This clone turned up a few times. This chain uses TRBV5-1 with TRBJ2-2; D not certain. Germline V gene data show CDR1 as SGHRS and CDR2 as YFSETQ. This CDR3 spans 15 amino acids. Trimming left V 0 bases short and J 5 bases short, with 11 bases between. The CDR3 is CASSLDRHVTGELFF. The CDR3 nucleotides are TGCGCCAGCAGCTTGGATCGACACGTAACCGGGGAGCTGTTTTTT.

This chain connects TRBV6-5 to TRBJ2-3; perhaps TRBD1 as D (6 bases). The V end lost 5 bases, the J end lost 7 bases, and 19 bases lay between the germline ends. From germline, CDR1 is MNHEY and CDR2 SVGAGI. CDR3 length: 15 amino acids. The CDR3 nucleotides are TGTGCCAGCAGTCAAGACAGGCCAGAGGCCTATACGCAGTATTTT. It codes for CASSQDRPEAYTQYF.

The V gene is TRBV27, the J gene TRBJ2-1; 12 nucleotides align to TRBD2. Germline values: CDR1 MNHEY, CDR2 SMNVEV (reference sequence). The CDR3 has 17 residues. The trim removed 5 bases at V and 8 bases at J, leaving 13 bases unmatched. CDR3 sequence reads: CASSAPPGLAGSHEQFF. The CDR3 bases are TGTGCCAGCAGTGCACCTCCCGGACTAGCGGGATCCCATGAGCAGTTCTTC.

This rearrangement joins TRBV29-1 to TRBJ2-7, with 11 bases identical to TRBD1. Germline assignment: CDR1 SQVTM and CDR2 ANQGSEA. The CDR3 covers 17 residues. V dropped 7 bases and J dropped 2; count of bases not matched to a gene: 16. CDR3 loop: CSASTGTGGPSTYEQYF. The DNA of the CDR3 is TGCAGCGCTTCGACCGGGACAGGGGGGCCCTCTACCTACGAGCAGTACTTC.